Each of the 8 T cell receptor beta chains below was sequenced from the same sample in a study of tumor-infiltrating lymphocytes in primary liver carcinoma. The researchers produced TCR beta cDNA from approximately 460 ng total RNA with a constant-region primer. Three nested multiplex PCR rounds, a slightly modified ARM-PCR, produced the libraries for TCR beta. With TRBV1-TRBV30 forward primers and a C-beta reverse primer, the first two PCR rounds were run for nine to eleven cycles each. TCRdb reanalysed the multiplex PCR reads using MiXCR and keeps one entry per CDR3 protein. Altogether fewer than 350,000 distinct CDR3 sequences are present, approximately 65% being singletons, with the ten largest covering roughly 6%. The authors took blood RNA from unsorted whole blood and also extracted germline DNA. The sample was peripheral blood. The receptors originated from a man between 40 and 49 years old with primary liver carcinoma and hepatitis B virus infection.

V is TRBV28 and J is TRBJ2-7; TRBD2 matches 7 bases. V trimming: 11 bases; J trimming: 7 bases; junction bases outside the gene matches: 14. From germline, CDR1 is MDHEN and CDR2 SYDVKM. The length of the CDR3 is 13 residues. The CDR3 DNA sequence: TGTGCCGGGGGGGGAGATAGCCCCCAGGAGCAGTACTTC. Protein product: CAGGGDSPQEQYF.

J is TRBJ2-1 and V is TRBV12-3 or TRBV12-4; 8 bases fit TRBD2. The CDR3 is 15 amino acids. With 7 bases clipped from V and 7 bases from J, the junction kept 12 bases outside the gene matches. The CDR3 DNA reads TGTGCCAGCACCCTCCGGACTAGCAGGGAGAATGAGCAGTTCTTC. It is translated as CASTLRTSRENEQFF.

A remark on this clonotype: A read error may produce the germline difference seen at one junction end. The CDR3 DNA follows: TGCGCCAGCAACCAATGGACTAACGGGGTCAATGAGCAGTTCTTC. It is translated as CASNQWTNGVNEQFF. The V call is TRBV4-3, the J call TRBJ2-1, with a possible D match to TRBD2 (6 bases). CDR1 and CDR2 (germline): LGHNA, YSLEER. The length of the CDR3 is 15 residues.

This clonotype was seen ten or more times. The chain couples TRBV28 to TRBJ2-4, with D perhaps given as TRBD1 or TRBD2 (7 bases each). V lost 5 bases and J lost 1, with 21 bases in between. This CDR3 spans 18 amino acids. Per germline, CDR1 MDHEN and CDR2 SYDVKM. The DNA of the CDR3 is TGTGCCAGCAGTCTTGGGACAGTAGCCGGGGGGGCCAAAAACATTCAGTACTTC. Translated: CASSLGTVAGGAKNIQYF.

Concerning this clonotype itself: Being one base from a much bigger clone, this may be a read error. The J gene is TRBJ2-7, the V gene TRBV12-3 or TRBV12-4, with D maybe TRBD2 (6 bases). The CDR3 consists of 14 residues. V gave up 5 bases and J gave up 4 bases, with 15 bases separating them. The CDR3 DNA reads TGTGCCAGCAGTCACGTGTGGGGGGAGTACGAGCAGTACTTC. Its translation: CASSHVWGEYEQYF.

The chain has TRBV5-1 and TRBJ2-5; D gene ambiguous. The germline V gene encodes CDR1 SGHRS and CDR2 YFSETQ. The CDR3 extends over 13 amino acids. The V end lost 4 bases, the J end lost 1 base, and 8 bases lay between the germline ends. CDR3 sequence reads: CASSLRPQETQYF. The CDR3 nucleotides read TGCGCCAGCAGCCTCCGGCCCCAAGAGACCCAGTACTTC.

As to this clonotype: The CDR3 ends on some other residue instead of the conserved phenylalanine or tryptophan, so this is likely a read error. This rearrangement joins TRBV10-3 to TRBJ2-6; 7 bases align to TRBD1. There are 15 residues in the CDR3. J gave up 1 base and V 11 bases, and 8 bases lay outside the gene matches. The germline CDR1 and CDR2 sequences are ENHRY and SYGVKD. The CDR3 loop is CASRTGRSGANVLTL. In nucleotides, the CDR3 is TGTGCCTCAAGGACAGGAAGGTCTGGGGCCAACGTCCTGACTCTC.

V and J are TRBV6-1 and TRBJ2-1; perhaps TRBD2 as D (6 bases). CDR1 MNHNS and CDR2 SASEGT come from the germline V gene. Trimming took 8 bases from V and 4 from J, leaving 15 bases between them. This CDR3 contains 14 residues. CDR3 residues: CASQGAGSYNEQFF. The CDR3 DNA is TGTGCCAGCCAAGGGGCGGGATCTTACAATGAGCAGTTCTTC.